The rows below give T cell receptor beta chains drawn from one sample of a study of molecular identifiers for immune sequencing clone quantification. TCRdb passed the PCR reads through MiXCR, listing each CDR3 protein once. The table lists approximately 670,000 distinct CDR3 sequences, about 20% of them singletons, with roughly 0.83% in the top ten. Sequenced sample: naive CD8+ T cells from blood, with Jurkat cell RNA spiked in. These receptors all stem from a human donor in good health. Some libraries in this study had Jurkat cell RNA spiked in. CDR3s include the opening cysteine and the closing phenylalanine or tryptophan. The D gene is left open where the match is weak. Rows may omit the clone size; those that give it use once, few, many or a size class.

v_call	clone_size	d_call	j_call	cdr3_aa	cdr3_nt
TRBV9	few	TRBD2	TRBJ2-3	CASSVAAGVPDTQYF	TGTGCCAGCAGCGTAGCAGCGGGAGTCCCAGATACGCAGTATTTT
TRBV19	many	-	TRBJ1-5	CASIGYDSNQPQHF	TGTGCCAGTATAGGGTATGATAGCAATCAGCCCCAGCATTTT
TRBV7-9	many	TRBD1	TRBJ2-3	CASSPGQGHRTDTQYF	TGTGCCAGCAGCCCTGGACAGGGCCACCGCACAGATACGCAGTATTTT
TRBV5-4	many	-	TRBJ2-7	CASSSPGPPYEQYF	TGTGCCAGCAGCTCCCCGGGGCCCCCCTACGAGCAGTACTTC
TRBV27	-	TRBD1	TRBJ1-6	CASSLTGGVSSPLHF	TGTGCCAGCAGTTTGACAGGGGGTGTCAGTTCACCCCTCCACTTT
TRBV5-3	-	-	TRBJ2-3	CASSVMGSNQPQYF	TGTGCCAGCAGTGTAATGGGGAGCAATCAGCCCCAGTATTTT
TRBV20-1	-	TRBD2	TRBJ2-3	CSARVLAGGLADTQYF	TGCAGTGCTAGAGTCCTAGCGGGGGGGCTGGCAGATACGCAGTATTTT
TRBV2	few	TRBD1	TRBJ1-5	CASGGGTDQRQPQHF	TGTGCCAGCGGTGGGGGGACAGACCAGCGACAGCCCCAGCATTTT
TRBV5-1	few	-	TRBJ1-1	CASSFRGERTEAFF	TGCGCCAGCAGCTTCCGAGGAGAGAGGACTGAAGCTTTCTTT
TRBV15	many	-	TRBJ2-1	CATTASRSYNEQFF	TGTGCCACCACAGCCAGCAGGTCCTACAATGAGCAGTTCTTC
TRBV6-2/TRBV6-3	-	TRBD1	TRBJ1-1	CASSNGTGPPSTEAFF	TGTGCCAGCAGTAACGGGACAGGGCCGCCGAGCACTGAAGCTTTCTTT